Listed below are T cell receptor beta chains from one sample, sequenced in a study of shared clonotypes between healthy human individuals. TCRdb's copy holds only in-frame clones and misses some; the assay was immunoSEQ multiplex PCR. Altogether 1.5 million to 2.5 million clones are present, roughly 94% being singletons, with the ten largest covering around 1%. The sequenced sample consisted of naive CD8+ T cells sorted from blood. Receptor source: a man younger than 30 in good health. Both conserved end residues are part of each CDR3. The order of the fields is CDR3 DNA, CDR3 protein, D gene, V gene, J gene, clone size. D genes are given only for firm matches. Some rows have no size entry. The others give once, few or many, or a class for an expanded clone.

DNA: TGTGCCAGCAGCTGGGGGACCGGGACAGGGGATAACTATGGCTACACCTTC
CDR3: CASSWGTGTGDNYGYTF
D: TRBD1
V: TRBV5-6
J: TRBJ1-2
size: NA

DNA: TGTGCCAGCAGTTTACTTCTGACCAGCGGGGGGAACACCGGGGAGCTGTTTTTT
CDR3: CASSLLLTSGGNTGELFF
D: TRBD2
V: TRBV27
J: TRBJ2-2
size: NA

DNA: TGTGCCAGCAGCTACGGCGCGACAGGAAACACCATATATTTT
CDR3: CASSYGATGNTIYF
D: NA
V: TRBV7-9
J: TRBJ1-3
size: few

DNA: TGCGCCAGCAGTGAGTCGGGGCACTATGGCTACACCTTC
CDR3: CASSESGHYGYTF
D: NA
V: TRBV10-1
J: TRBJ1-2
size: few

DNA: TGTGCCAGCAGTCCCCAACCGCTAGCGGGAGGGGGCAATGAGCAGTTCTTC
CDR3: CASSPQPLAGGGNEQFF
D: TRBD2
V: TRBV28
J: TRBJ2-1
size: once

DNA: TGTGCCAGCGGGGGAGGAGAGGGGGCGTTCAATGAGCAGTTCTTC
CDR3: CASGGGEGAFNEQFF
D: NA
V: TRBV6-5
J: TRBJ2-1
size: NA

DNA: TGTGCCAGCAGTCTCCCTGCTAGGGGGCTGTTAGAGACCCAGTACTTC
CDR3: CASSLPARGLLETQYF
D: TRBD1
V: TRBV6-6
J: TRBJ2-5
size: NA

DNA: TGCGCCAGCAGCGATTGGACAGGGGGGAACACCGGGGAGCTGTTTTTT
CDR3: CASSDWTGGNTGELFF
D: TRBD1
V: TRBV5-1
J: TRBJ2-2
size: once

DNA: TGCGCCAGCAGTGAGTCGACTAGCGGGGGGGTGTCGCAGTATTTT
CDR3: CASSESTSGGVSQYF
D: TRBD2
V: TRBV10-1
J: TRBJ2-3
size: NA

DNA: TGCGCCAGCAGCCATGGACAGGGGAGGTCCTACGAGCAGTACTTC
CDR3: CASSHGQGRSYEQYF
D: TRBD1
V: TRBV4-1
J: TRBJ2-7
size: NA

DNA: TGCGCCAGCGGGTCCGACGGTACCTACGAGCAGTACTTC
CDR3: CASGSDGTYEQYF
D: NA
V: TRBV5-1
J: TRBJ2-7
size: once

DNA: TGTGCCAGCAGTTATGGTCAAGGGATCGAGCAGTACTTC
CDR3: CASSYGQGIEQYF
D: NA
V: TRBV6-5
J: TRBJ2-7
size: NA

DNA: TGTGCCAGCAGTACTCAGGGGGCCTGGACTGAAGCTTTCTTT
CDR3: CASSTQGAWTEAFF
D: TRBD1
V: TRBV27
J: TRBJ1-1
size: NA

DNA: TGCGCCAGCAGCCAAGAATGGGGGCTCGAGACCCAGTACTTC
CDR3: CASSQEWGLETQYF
D: NA
V: TRBV4-3
J: TRBJ2-5
size: NA

DNA: TGTGCCATCAGTGAGTCGGGACAAGGGGCGTCAGATACGCAGTATTTT
CDR3: CAISESGQGASDTQYF
D: NA
V: TRBV10-3
J: TRBJ2-3
size: NA

DNA: TGTGCCAGCAGTCACCCCTACCTAGCGGGGGGCACCGGGGAGCTGTTTTTT
CDR3: CASSHPYLAGGTGELFF
D: TRBD2
V: TRBV28
J: TRBJ2-2
size: NA

DNA: TGTGCCAGCAGCTTGACAGGGGGCGGCAATCAGCCCCAGCATTTT
CDR3: CASSLTGGGNQPQHF
D: TRBD1
V: TRBV5-5
J: TRBJ1-5
size: NA

DNA: TGTGCCAGCAGCCAAGGGGAAAATCAGCCCCAGCATTTT
CDR3: CASSQGENQPQHF
D: NA
V: TRBV7-6
J: TRBJ1-5
size: NA

DNA: TGTGCCAGCAGTTTAGGTGGACATTCCTCTGGGGCCAACGTCCTGACTTTC
CDR3: CASSLGGHSSGANVLTF
D: NA
V: TRBV27
J: TRBJ2-6
size: NA

DNA: TGTGCCACCAGCCCCGGGGGGGAGCTACCCAATGAGCAGTTCTTC
CDR3: CATSPGGELPNEQFF
D: TRBD2
V: TRBV15
J: TRBJ2-1
size: NA

DNA: TGCAGCGTTGAAGACGGGGGGGTGAGGGCTGAAGCTTTCTTT
CDR3: CSVEDGGVRAEAFF
D: NA
V: TRBV29-1
J: TRBJ1-1
size: NA